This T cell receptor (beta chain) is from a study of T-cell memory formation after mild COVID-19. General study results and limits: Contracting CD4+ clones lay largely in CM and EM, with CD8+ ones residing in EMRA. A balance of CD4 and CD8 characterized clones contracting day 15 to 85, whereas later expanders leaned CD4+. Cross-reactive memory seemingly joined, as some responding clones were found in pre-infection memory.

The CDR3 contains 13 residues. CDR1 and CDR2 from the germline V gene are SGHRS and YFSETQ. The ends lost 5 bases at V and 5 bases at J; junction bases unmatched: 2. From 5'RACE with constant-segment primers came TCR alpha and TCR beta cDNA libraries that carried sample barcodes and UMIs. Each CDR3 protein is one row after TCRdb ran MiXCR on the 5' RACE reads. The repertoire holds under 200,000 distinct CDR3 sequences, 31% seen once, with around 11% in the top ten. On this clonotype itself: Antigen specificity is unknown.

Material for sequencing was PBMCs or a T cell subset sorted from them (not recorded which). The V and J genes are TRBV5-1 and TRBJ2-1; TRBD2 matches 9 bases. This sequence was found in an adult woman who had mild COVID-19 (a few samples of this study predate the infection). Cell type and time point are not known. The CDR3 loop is CASRASGNNEQFF. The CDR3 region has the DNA TGCGCCAGCAGGGCTAGCGGGAACAATGAGCAGTTCTTC.